This entry describes one T cell receptor (beta chain). Its antigen is as yet unknown. Between the trimmed V and J ends, which lost 5 bases and 6 bases, there was a span of 19 bases. This CDR3 is built from 16 residues. Germline CDR1 reads SEHNR; CDR2 reads FQNEAQ (reference sequence). The sample comes from a study of T-cell reconstitution after alpha-beta-depleted transplantation in children. Study-level findings and limits: T-cell counts and diversity at one year post-transplant came mainly from newly produced T cells.

This sample's TCRbeta library carried unique molecular identifier barcodes. One entry per CDR3 protein results from TCRdb running MiXCR on the PCR reads. The sample has roughly 400,000 distinct CDR3 sequences; 43% are singletons. This TCR came from a girl aged 2-10 years with aplastic anemia, due to receive a stem cell transplant. This specimen was PBMCs, taken before TCRalphabeta/CD19-depleted stem cell transplant. The rearrangement links TRBV7-9 to TRBJ1-4; TRBD1 is a possible D gene (6 bases). CDR3 sequence: CASSPPYQGPYEKLFF. The CDR3 region has the DNA TGTGCCAGCAGCCCACCATACCAGGGGCCGTATGAAAAACTGTTTTTT.